The rows below give T cell receptor beta chains drawn from one sample of a study of cytomegalovirus exposure and HLA in healthy donors. Sequencing used immunoSEQ multiplex PCR; TCRdb keeps in-frame clones, though not all of them. The sample shows under 200,000 clones, around 82% of them seen only once. What was sequenced was PBMCs. The receptors here all came from a man over 45 in good health and CMV-seropositive. Both conserved end residues are part of each CDR3. The D gene is left open where the match is weak. Rows give clone size only sometimes, using once, few, many, or a class for an expanded clone.

j_call	v_call	cdr3_length	d_call	clone_size	cdr3_aa	cdr3_nt
TRBJ2-7	TRBV11-1	16	TRBD1	NA	CASSFFTGVRWDEQYF	TGTGCCAGCAGCTTTTTTACAGGGGTAAGATGGGACGAGCAGTACTTC
TRBJ2-5	TRBV7-3	15	TRBD2	few	CASSVLAGVFETQYF	TGTGCCAGCAGTGTCCTAGCGGGAGTATTCGAGACCCAGTACTTC
TRBJ2-5	TRBV30	14	TRBD1	NA	CAWNTGQTGETQYF	TGTGCCTGGAATACGGGACAGACAGGAGAGACCCAGTACTTC
TRBJ1-2	TRBV2	14	NA	NA	CASSQIGGAYGYTF	TGTGCCAGCAGTCAAATAGGGGGGGCCTATGGCTACACCTTC
TRBJ2-7	TRBV28	14	TRBD2	NA	CASSSTLAVYEQYF	TGTGCCAGCAGCTCTACCCTAGCGGTATACGAGCAGTACTTC
TRBJ2-3	TRBV6-5	15	TRBD2	NA	CASSSPSGDTDTQYF	TGTGCCAGCAGTAGCCCTAGCGGGGATACAGATACGCAGTATTTT
TRBJ2-1	TRBV5-1	17	TRBD2	NA	CASSGLAGGTTYNEQFF	TGCGCCAGCAGCGGGCTAGCGGGAGGAACGACGTACAATGAGCAGTTCTTC
TRBJ1-1	TRBV10-3	15	TRBD1	NA	CAISEEGAGWTEAFF	TGTGCCATCAGTGAGGAGGGGGCGGGATGGACTGAAGCTTTCTTT
TRBJ1-4	TRBV5-4	14	NA	NA	CASSLQTTNEKLFF	TGTGCCAGCAGCTTACAGACAACTAATGAAAAACTGTTTTTT
TRBJ2-3	TRBV18	17	TRBD2	NA	CASSPRLAGGLTDTQYF	TGTGCCAGCTCCCCCCGACTAGCGGGAGGCCTCACAGATACGCAGTATTTT
TRBJ2-1	TRBV4-2	16	TRBD1	NA	CASSHLAGGMGDEQFF	TGTGCCAGCAGCCATTTGGCAGGGGGCATGGGTGATGAGCAGTTCTTC
TRBJ1-6	TRBV7-6	16	NA	NA	CASSLAADTNNSPLHF	TGTGCCAGCAGCTTAGCGGCGGATACAAATAATTCACCCCTCCACTTT
TRBJ2-7	TRBV6-5	12	NA	NA	CASSRLGREQYF	TGTGCCAGCAGTCGACTAGGGCGCGAGCAGTACTTC
TRBJ2-1	TRBV15	16	NA	NA	CATSLPRGGIDNEQFF	TGTGCCACCAGCCTTCCAAGGGGGGGGATTGACAATGAGCAGTTCTTC
TRBJ2-5	TRBV10-3	13	NA	NA	CAIRGTPQETQYF	TGTGCCATCAGGGGGACACCCCAGGAGACCCAGTACTTC
TRBJ1-2	TRBV7-2	14	NA	few	CASSLAATSHGYTF	TGTGCCAGCAGCTTAGCGGCCACCTCCCATGGCTACACCTTC
TRBJ1-1	TRBV2	13	TRBD1	NA	CASMGQVNTEAFF	TGTGCCAGCATGGGACAGGTGAACACTGAAGCTTTCTTT
TRBJ1-1	TRBV7-6	16	TRBD1	NA	CASSPKQGAGNTEAFF	TGTGCCAGCAGCCCAAAACAGGGGGCGGGGAACACTGAAGCTTTCTTT
TRBJ2-1	TRBV6-5	15	TRBD2	NA	CASSYASGTYNEQFF	TGTGCCAGCAGTTACGCTAGCGGGACCTACAATGAGCAGTTCTTC
TRBJ1-2	TRBV28	13	NA	once	CASSFPRGGSYTF	TGTGCCAGCAGTTTCCCCAGGGGTGGGAGCTACACCTTC
TRBJ1-1	TRBV6-5	13	NA	NA	CASSYRGNTEAFF	TGTGCCAGCAGTTACCGAGGGAACACTGAAGCTTTCTTT
TRBJ1-5	TRBV30	15	TRBD1	NA	CAWRDLTGGYQPQHF	TGTGCCTGGAGGGATCTGACAGGGGGATACCAGCCCCAGCATTTT
TRBJ1-1	TRBV7-2	14	NA	few	CASSLRGQNTEAFF	TGTGCCAGCAGCTTAAGGGGCCAGAACACTGAAGCTTTCTTT
TRBJ2-3	TRBV29-1	13	TRBD1	NA	CSVTGGLTDTQYF	TGCAGCGTGACAGGGGGACTCACAGATACGCAGTATTTT
TRBJ2-7	TRBV30	18	TRBD2	once	CAWSVKRGLAGGPYEQYF	TGTGCCTGGAGTGTTAAAAGGGGACTAGCGGGGGGGCCCTACGAGCAGTACTTC
TRBJ1-1	TRBV19	14	TRBD1	NA	CASSIGTGNTEAFF	TGTGCCAGTAGTATAGGGACAGGAAACACTGAAGCTTTCTTT
TRBJ2-5	TRBV29-1	13	TRBD2	NA	CSVDREGQETQYF	TGCAGCGTTGACCGGGAGGGACAAGAGACCCAGTACTTC
TRBJ1-1	TRBV28	12	TRBD1	NA	CASSKTGAEAFF	TGTGCCAGCAGCAAAACAGGGGCTGAAGCTTTCTTT
TRBJ2-5	TRBV5-6	13	TRBD1	NA	CASSWTGEETQYF	TGTGCCAGCAGCTGGACAGGGGAAGAGACCCAGTACTTC
TRBJ2-7	TRBV7-2	13	TRBD2	many	CASRGSGSREQYF	TGTGCCAGTAGAGGTAGCGGGAGTCGCGAGCAGTACTTC
TRBJ2-4	TRBV18	14	TRBD1	NA	CASSLSTGGDIQYF	TGTGCCAGCTCACTATCGACAGGGGGGGACATTCAGTACTTC
TRBJ1-1	TRBV6-6	15	NA	NA	CASRRGVRGGTEAFF	TGTGCCAGCAGGCGGGGGGTCCGGGGAGGGACTGAAGCTTTCTTT
TRBJ1-1	TRBV15	16	TRBD1	few	CATSRGRQGGRTEAFF	TGTGCCACCAGCAGAGGCAGACAGGGGGGACGAACTGAAGCTTTCTTT
TRBJ1-5	TRBV30	14	NA	few	CAWSVEGGSQPQHF	TGTGCCTGGAGCGTAGAGGGGGGGAGTCAGCCCCAGCATTTT
TRBJ1-4	TRBV18	15	NA	NA	CASSPPVGTNEKLFF	TGTGCCAGCTCACCACCGGTCGGGACAAATGAAAAACTGTTTTTT
TRBJ2-6	TRBV4-2	20	NA	NA	CASSQDVRGTGFSGANVLTF	TGTGCCAGCAGCCAAGACGTAAGGGGAACAGGATTTTCTGGGGCCAACGTCCTGACTTTC
TRBJ2-5	TRBV28	16	NA	NA	CASSPVGGEMQETQYF	TGTGCCAGCAGTCCCGTCGGCGGGGAAATGCAAGAGACCCAGTACTTC
TRBJ2-1	TRBV7-9	15	TRBD2	NA	CASSPSGSSYNEQFF	TGTGCCAGCAGCCCTAGCGGGAGCTCCTACAATGAGCAGTTCTTC
TRBJ2-1	TRBV7-6	15	TRBD2	few	CASSLATSGRGEQFF	TGTGCCAGCAGCTTAGCGACTAGCGGGAGGGGTGAGCAGTTCTTC
TRBJ2-4	TRBV10-1	19	TRBD1	NA	CASSHRDRGPIGAKNIQYF	TGCGCCAGCAGTCACCGGGACAGGGGGCCGATTGGAGCCAAAAACATTCAGTACTTC
TRBJ1-6	TRBV9	14	NA	NA	CASSTGSHNSPLHF	TGTGCCAGCAGCACAGGGTCCCATAATTCACCCCTCCACTTT
TRBJ2-1	TRBV15	14	NA	NA	CATSRVLHDNEQFF	TGTGCCACCAGCAGGGTACTACACGACAATGAGCAGTTCTTC
TRBJ2-7	TRBV4-2	13	NA	NA	CASSQEPPGEQYF	TGTGCCAGCAGCCAAGAACCCCCAGGCGAGCAGTACTTC
TRBJ2-7	TRBV6-5	12	NA	NA	CASTGNSYEQYF	TGTGCCAGCACGGGGAACTCCTACGAGCAGTACTTC
TRBJ2-5	TRBV5-4	15	TRBD2	NA	CASSLGVAGEETQYF	TGTGCCAGCAGCCTCGGGGTAGCGGGGGAAGAGACCCAGTACTTC
TRBJ1-3	TRBV9	16	NA	NA	CASSVENLEDGNTIYF	TGTGCCAGCAGCGTAGAGAATTTAGAGGATGGAAACACCATATATTTT
TRBJ1-1	TRBV29-1	13	NA	NA	CSVDVGEGVEAFF	TGCAGCGTTGATGTTGGGGAGGGGGTTGAAGCTTTCTTT
TRBJ2-1	TRBV6-6	15	NA	NA	CASNHYEGGNNEQFF	TGTGCCAGCAACCATTACGAGGGGGGGAACAATGAGCAGTTCTTC
TRBJ2-2	TRBV5-6	17	TRBD1	NA	CASSPGRTGGITGELFF	TGTGCCAGCAGCCCCGGGAGAACAGGGGGCATCACCGGGGAGCTGTTTTTT
TRBJ2-5	TRBV7-2	16	TRBD2	NA	CASSPPTAGTKETQYF	TGTGCCAGCAGCCCTCCAACGGCAGGGACTAAAGAGACCCAGTACTTC
TRBJ2-3	TRBV2	15	NA	NA	CASSEVYPNADTQYF	TGTGCCAGCAGTGAAGTCTACCCAAACGCAGATACGCAGTATTTT
TRBJ2-2	TRBV7-2	14	NA	few	CASSPISNTGELFF	TGTGCCAGCAGCCCCATTAGTAACACCGGGGAGCTGTTTTTT
TRBJ1-3	TRBV28	14	TRBD1	NA	CASREQGASLAIYF	TGTGCCAGCAGGGAACAGGGGGCTTCGCTCGCCATATATTTT
TRBJ2-3	TRBV6-5	16	TRBD2	NA	CASSYASGSIADTQYF	TGTGCCAGCAGTTATGCTAGCGGGAGTATCGCAGATACGCAGTATTTT